A selection of T cell receptor beta chains follows, all from one sample in a study of CD8+ T cells in alopecia areata. Assay used: immunoSEQ multiplex PCR; TCRdb lists only in-frame clones, some missing. Altogether around 180,000 clones are present, 50% to 70% being singletons, with the ten largest covering roughly 1.3%. This specimen was CD4+ T cells sorted from blood, taken between weeks 49 and 50, from a patient treated with tofacitinib. These receptors were collected from a human donor with alopecia areata. Each CDR3 is given with its conserved first and last residue. The D gene is left open where the match is weak. Some rows mark clone size as missing; the rest say once, few, many or name a class of expanded clone.

cdr3_nt cdr3_aa j_call clone_size v_call d_call
TGCAGTGCTACGCCCTTGGGAGGCTACACCTTC CSATPLGGYTF TRBJ1-2 NA TRBV20-1 NA
TGTGCCAGCAGGGACCTACTGCCCCTCCACTTT CASRDLLPLHF TRBJ1-6 NA TRBV2 NA
TGTGCCAGCAGAGCGAGGATTGGGACCACTGAAGCTTTCTTT CASRARIGTTEAFF TRBJ1-1 NA TRBV6-6 NA
TGTGCCAGCAGTGAATCAACTGGCCGAGAAGAGACCCAGTACTTC CASSESTGREETQYF TRBJ2-5 NA TRBV25-1 NA
TGCGCCAGCAGCTTGGGGAAATACAATGAGCAGTTCTTC CASSLGKYNEQFF TRBJ2-1 NA TRBV5-1 NA
TGTGCCAGCAGCCCTGTCGGCTCCTACAATGAGCAGTTCTTC CASSPVGSYNEQFF TRBJ2-1 NA TRBV11-1 NA
TGCAGCGTTACCCAAACCGGGACAGGGGCAGATACGCAGTATTTT CSVTQTGTGADTQYF TRBJ2-3 once TRBV29-1 TRBD1
TGCGCCAGCAGCAGAGGGACAGCGGGCTCTTCACCCCTCCACTTT CASSRGTAGSSPLHF TRBJ1-6 NA TRBV5-1 TRBD1
TGCGCCAGCAGTCGAGCCGACAGACCTCCCTACGAGCAGTACTTC CASSRADRPPYEQYF TRBJ2-7 NA TRBV23-1 NA
TGTGCCAGCAGCATCCTACAGGGGGCTTCCTATAATTCACCCCTCCACTTT CASSILQGASYNSPLHF TRBJ1-6 NA TRBV7-2 TRBD1
TGCGCCAGCAGCCCCGGACAGGGATACACCGGGGAGCTGTTTTTT CASSPGQGYTGELFF TRBJ2-2 NA TRBV4-3 TRBD1
TGTGCCAAGCGAGGGGGAGAGACCCAGTACTTC CAKRGGETQYF TRBJ2-5 few TRBV2 NA
TGTGCCACCCGAACAATCGGGGGAGATACGCAGTATTTT CATRTIGGDTQYF TRBJ2-3 NA TRBV27 NA
TGTGCCAGCAGCTCGGGACTCGTGAACACCGGGGAGCTGTTTTTT CASSSGLVNTGELFF TRBJ2-2 few TRBV5-4 NA
TGCGCCAGCAGCCAAGAGGTGGCGGGGGCCTACGAGCAGTACTTC CASSQEVAGAYEQYF TRBJ2-7 NA TRBV4-3 TRBD2
TGTGCCAGCAGCCAAGTTTACGGGTACCAAGAGACCCAGTACTTC CASSQVYGYQETQYF TRBJ2-5 NA TRBV14 NA
TGCAGCGGCTCCCTTGGAAACACCATATATTTT CSGSLGNTIYF TRBJ1-3 NA TRBV29-1 NA
TGTGCCAGCAGCCAAGCGGGCCTCTCCTACGAGCAGTACTTC CASSQAGLSYEQYF TRBJ2-7 once TRBV14 NA
TGTGCCTGGTCAGGTGAAAAACTGTTTTTT CAWSGEKLFF TRBJ1-4 NA TRBV30 NA
TGCGCCAGCAGCCAAGCCACGGGGTATAATTCACCCCTCCACTTT CASSQATGYNSPLHF TRBJ1-6 NA TRBV4-3 NA
TGTGCCAGCAGCTTAGAGCGGACGAAGGGCGAGACCCAGTACTTC CASSLERTKGETQYF TRBJ2-5 NA TRBV7-2 NA
TGCGCCAGCAGCTTCGTCGCAAACAGGGCAGACTACACCTTC CASSFVANRADYTF TRBJ1-2 NA TRBV5-1 NA
TGTGCCAGCAGTCCAGGGAACGCAGATACGCAGTATTTT CASSPGNADTQYF TRBJ2-3 NA TRBV2 NA
TGTGCCAGCAGCGCAGGGAGGGCCGATTGGACGGGCGAGCAGTACTTC CASSAGRADWTGEQYF TRBJ2-7 NA TRBV9 TRBD2
TGTGCCAGCGTGGATGCTCGGGAGACCCAGTACTTC CASVDARETQYF TRBJ2-5 NA TRBV28 NA
TGTGCCATCAGTGAGAACAGGGCAACAGATACGCAGTATTTT CAISENRATDTQYF TRBJ2-3 many TRBV10-3 NA